The rows below give T cell receptor beta chains drawn from one sample of a study of blood T cell repertoires in COVID-19. The assay was immunoSEQ multiplex PCR, and TCRdb's table has in-frame clones only and misses some. The data show 270,000 or so clones, approximately 86% seen once. The source material was PBMCs or T cells enriched from blood (not recorded which). These receptors all stem from a woman aged 18 to 35 who had recovered from COVID-19. Both conserved end residues are part of each CDR3. D genes are given only for firm matches. Expanded clones get a size class; other rows say once, few or many, or leave the size out.

TGTGCCAGCTCACCCCGGACAGGGGGCTTCGGGGAGACCCAGTACTTC | CASSPRTGGFGETQYF | TRBD1 | NA | TRBJ2-5 | TRBV18
TGTGCCAGCAGTCGACTAGCGGGCACAAACACCGGGGAGCTGTTTTTT | CASSRLAGTNTGELFF | TRBD2 | NA | TRBJ2-2 | TRBV2
TGCGCCAGCTCCTCGGGGAACACCGGGGAGCTGTTTTTT | CASSSGNTGELFF | NA | NA | TRBJ2-2 | TRBV5-1
TGTGCCAGCAGTTTAGTTGGGCCGGTAGAGACCCAGTACTTC | CASSLVGPVETQYF | NA | NA | TRBJ2-5 | TRBV28
TGCGCCAGCAGCTTGGCGGGACAGGGGGTGTTTGGCTACACCTTC | CASSLAGQGVFGYTF | TRBD1 | NA | TRBJ1-2 | TRBV5-1
TGTGCCAGCAGCGCAGTACTAGCGGGAGGAACCGGGGAGCTGTTTTTT | CASSAVLAGGTGELFF | TRBD2 | NA | TRBJ2-2 | TRBV9
TGTGCCAGCAGTGCCACCCGGGGTTCCACGACTAGCGGGAGGTTCTTC | CASSATRGSTTSGRFF | TRBD2 | NA | TRBJ2-1 | TRBV28
TGTGCCAGCAGACCGTTCCGGGAGCAAATCTGGGGCTACACCTTC | CASRPFREQIWGYTF | NA | NA | TRBJ1-2 | TRBV2
TGTGCCTGGAGCCCCGGACAGGGGGCCTACGAGCAGTACTTC | CAWSPGQGAYEQYF | TRBD1 | NA | TRBJ2-7 | TRBV30
TGCAGTGCACGGTCGCCGGAAGGGGGTGCCTTC | CSARSPEGGAF | NA | NA | TRBJ2-7 | TRBV20-1
TGTGCCAGTACCCCCGGACAGGCTAACTATGGCTACACCTTC | CASTPGQANYGYTF | TRBD1 | NA | TRBJ1-2 | TRBV19
TGTGCCAGCAGCCCAACAGGGGGCTGGGGCACTGAAGCTTTCTTT | CASSPTGGWGTEAFF | TRBD1 | NA | TRBJ1-1 | TRBV9
TGTGCCAGCAGCGTATACCCCCGACTAGCGGGAGTCAATGAGCAGTTCTTC | CASSVYPRLAGVNEQFF | TRBD2 | NA | TRBJ2-1 | TRBV9
TGTGCCAGCAGTCCCAAGAGGATGCCTAACACAGATACGCAGTATTTT | CASSPKRMPNTDTQYF | NA | once | TRBJ2-3 | TRBV4-2
TGTGCCAGCAGCCAAGTGGGCGTAGCGGGAGGCCCCGGGGAGCTGTTTTTT | CASSQVGVAGGPGELFF | TRBD2 | few | TRBJ2-2 | TRBV4-2
TGCGCCAGCAGCTTGGCCGACAGTGACGGCTATGGCTACACCTTC | CASSLADSDGYGYTF | NA | NA | TRBJ1-2 | TRBV5-1
TGTGCCAGCACTAGCGGGACAGATACGCAGTATTTT | CASTSGTDTQYF | TRBD2 | NA | TRBJ2-3 | TRBV6-5
TGCGCCAGCAGCCATGGACTAGCGGGGCGGACCGGGGAGCTGTTTTTT | CASSHGLAGRTGELFF | TRBD2 | NA | TRBJ2-2 | TRBV4-3
TGCGCCAGCAGCCCGCGGGGTGGAGGTAGCAATCAGCCCCAGCATTTT | CASSPRGGGSNQPQHF | NA | NA | TRBJ1-5 | TRBV4-1
TGTGCCATCAGTGATGAGGGAGGTACCTACGAGCAGTACTTC | CAISDEGGTYEQYF | NA | NA | TRBJ2-7 | TRBV10-3